This record covers a single TCR beta chain. Per the original methods: Nucleated cell number was recorded as an estimate derived from reference gene primer amplification. The protocol was immunoSEQ multiplex PCR, while the TCRdb copy is restricted to in-frame clones and leaves out a portion. V and J calls and clone size are those listed in that table; D and trimming were worked out from the DNA. The data contain roughly 140,000 clones, more than 65% of them singletons. This sample was taken from a study of blood T cell repertoires in COVID-19. Looking at the study overall: COVID-19 samples collected from the United States, Italy and Spain covered acute and convalescent phases. The analysed material was cDNA or gDNA that came from T cells, B-cell-depleted T cells, or PBMCs.

With 0 bases clipped from V and 4 bases from J, the junction kept 11 bases outside the gene matches. Germline values: CDR1 SGHKS, CDR2 YYEKEE (reference sequence). The CDR3 is 18 amino acids. The material sequenced was peripheral blood. The chain is built from TRBV5-5 and TRBJ2-7, with 12 bases aligning to TRBD1. The source of this sequence is a human donor in a cohort sampled during active COVID-19. Here the CDR3 reads CASSLAWDRGLLVYEQYF. The CDR3 DNA reads TGTGCCAGCAGCTTGGCGTGGGACAGGGGGCTTTTGGTGTACGAGCAGTACTTC.